Listed below are T cell receptor beta chains from one sample, sequenced in a study of early T cells in non-severe SARS-CoV-2 infection. TCRdb ran MiXCR on the 5' RACE reads and lists one entry per CDR3 protein. The table records about 52,000 distinct CDR3 sequences, roughly 11% of them present only once. The sample taken for sequencing was whole blood. Receptors were obtained from an adult who was a healthcare worker with PCR-confirmed SARS-CoV-2 infection or an uninfected control (not recorded which). Both conserved end residues are part of each CDR3. Each record gives: V gene, CDR3 protein.

TRBV6-2/TRBV6-3,CASREDRGHSYEQYF
TRBV6-5,CASSYAGNTEAFF
TRBV20-1,CSIAPPVRETQYF
TRBV12-3/TRBV12-4,CASSLNEAGIKVF
TRBV7-2,CASSSQIYHYEQYF
TRBV10-2,CASRPGGGGNIQYF
TRBV6-1,CASPGTGAGNTIYF
TRBV7-9,CASSPRLAGGTGELFF
TRBV15,CATSSGGTYEQYF
TRBV6-1,CASSESGTGGFQPQHF
TRBV29-1,CSVRGGRDTEAFF
TRBV6-2/TRBV6-3,CASSSGLAGNNEQFF
TRBV29-1,CSVEEGGGTEAFF
TRBV5-1,CASSSSGLEAFF
TRBV5-4,CASSMDTTADTQYF
TRBV7-2,CASSLGGAGAQETQYF
TRBV5-4,CASSHGQTSGANVLTF
TRBV2,CASSRSGADYSPLHF
TRBV7-2,CASSRHQGGTGELFF
TRBV29-1,CSVEDPGTETYEQYF
TRBV11-2,CASSFDRADTQYF
TRBV2,CASSEVATSGDTQYF
TRBV5-4,CASSPDGGADEKLFF
TRBV14,CASSQVIHEQFF
TRBV5-1,CASRRTGASTDTQYF
TRBV5-6,CASSSLAVPSYEQYF
TRBV19,CASSSFPGTQKEQFF
TRBV5-1,CASSLTQQGSGYTF
TRBV28,CASSFGNYQPQHF
TRBV18,CASSRAGRPQYF
TRBV6-6,CATLQETTDTQYF